One sample yielded the 11 T cell receptor beta chains listed below, sequenced in a study of T cell responses to AZD1222 COVID-19 vaccine (dated by TCRdb to the early 2020s). The time point label on this specimen signifies: baseline before first vaccination. The receptor library was made with the immunoSEQ multiplex PCR assay. TCRdb holds this immuneACCESS table with in-frame rearrangements only. Some clones are missing; in checked studies, unresolved V genes explain under half, and the rest has no known cause. This sample comprises 80,000 or so clones, about 85% of them detected only once. The biggest ten clones account for over 1.2% of the sample. The sequences come from peripheral blood, collected on day 0 of AZD1222 vaccination. The receptors here all came from an adult in good health.

The genes are TRBV6-5 and TRBJ1-5; the match to TRBD1 covers 9 bases. The CDR3 contains 15 residues. J was trimmed by 4 bases and V by 8 bases; bases with no gene match: 9. Looked up from germline, CDR1 is MNHEY and CDR2 is SVGAGI. The CDR3 region is CASRSPGQGNQPQHF. The CDR3 coding sequence is TGTGCCAGCCGATCGCCGGGACAGGGTAATCAGCCCCAGCATTTT.

The CDR3 region is CASSVNGDNEKLFF. For the CDR3, the DNA is TGTGCCAGCAGCGTTAACGGAGATAATGAAAAACTGTTTTTT. The V gene is TRBV9, the J gene TRBJ1-4; no clear D gene. The CDR3 contains 14 residues. CDR1 and CDR2 (germline): SGDLS, YYNGEE. V lost 2 bases and J 4 bases, leaving 9 bases between the germline ends. The full variable domain, in which reference TRBV9 and TRBJ1-4 provide the parts outside the CDR3, is DSGVTQTPKHLITATGQRVTLRCSPRSGDLSVYWYQQSLDQGLQFLIQYYNGEERAKGNILERFSAQQFPDLHSELNLSSLELGDSALYFCASSVNGDNEKLFFGSGTQLSVL.

This clone was detected only a few times. This chain uses TRBV5-1 with TRBJ1-2; 10 bases are a match to TRBD1. The CDR3 length is 16 residues. Trimming removed 4 bases from V and 7 bases from J; junction bases left unmatched: 13. Germline V CDR1 and CDR2: SGHRS, YFSETQ. CDR3: CASSAQTGGAPGGYTF. CDR3 bases: TGCGCCAGCAGCGCCCAGACAGGGGGCGCGCCAGGTGGCTACACCTTC.

The chain couples TRBV5-6 to TRBJ1-6, with unresolved D. V was clipped by 0 bases and J by 6 bases, with 13 bases between them. The CDR3 runs to 16 residues. CDR1 and CDR2 (germline): SGHDT, YYEEEE. CDR3 sequence (DNA): TGTGCCAGCAGCTTGGCCCTTCGGCAGTTTAATTCACCCCTCCACTTT. This gives the protein CASSLALRQFNSPLHF.

The chain employs TRBV11-2 and TRBJ2-2, with D perhaps TRBD2 (6 bases). Germline V lookup: CDR1 SGHAT, CDR2 FQNNGV. Trimming stripped 2 bases from V and 1 base from J, with 11 bases between. This CDR3 is built from 16 residues. The CDR3 spells CASSLNYGGNTGELFF. The CDR3, as DNA: TGTGCCAGCAGCTTAAATTACGGGGGGAACACCGGGGAGCTGTTTTTT.

This chain joins TRBV12-3 or TRBV12-4 and TRBJ1-5; 7 bases map to TRBD1. The CDR3 sequence is 13 residues long. J was trimmed by 5 bases and V by 3 bases; bases with no gene match: 1. This chain's CDR3 is CASSFQGDQPQHF. The CDR3, as DNA: TGTGCCAGCAGTTTTCAGGGGGATCAGCCCCAGCATTTT.

CDR3 in DNA: TGTGCCAGCAGTGACGAGTCCGACCGACCCTACAATGAGCAGTTCTTC. Translation: CASSDESDRPYNEQFF. The chain employs TRBV6-4 and TRBJ2-1; D remains unclear. The CDR3 runs 16 residues. Trimming pared 2 bases from V and 2 bases from J, leaving 13 bases between. Germline CDR1 and CDR2: MRHNA and SNTAGT.

J is TRBJ2-2 and V is TRBV19; D is ambiguous. The CDR3 runs 15 residues. V lost 4 bases, J lost 5 bases, and 14 bases lay in between. Germline V gene data show CDR1 as LNHDA and CDR2 as SQIVND (reference sequence). The CDR3 region has the DNA TGTGCCAGTAGTAAAAGGGTCGAAGGAACCGGGGAGCTGTTTTTT. Residues: CASSKRVEGTGELFF.

This chain connects TRBV20-1 to TRBJ1-2; 7 bases align to TRBD1. After removal of 6 bases from V and 5 bases from J, the junction contained 3 bases not matched to a gene. CDR1 is DFQATT, CDR2 SNEGSKA, per germline (reference sequence). The CDR3 is made up of 11 amino acids. The CDR3 loop reads CSAEQGYGYTF. In nucleotides, the CDR3 is TGCAGTGCCGAACAGGGGTATGGCTACACCTTC.

V and J are TRBV19 and TRBJ2-2, with TRBD1 as a possible D gene (7 bases). CDR3 length: 16 residues. V dropped 1 base and J dropped 5 bases, with 14 bases sitting between them. The germline CDR1 and CDR2 sequences are LNHDA and SQIVND (reference sequence). In DNA form, the CDR3 reads TGTGCCAGTAGTATAGTGGAGGGGGCGCGGACCGGGGAGCTGTTTTTT. This sequence encodes CASSIVEGARTGELFF.

This chain links TRBV6-5 with TRBJ1-4; D is ambiguous. This CDR3 is built from 12 residues. From germline, CDR1 is MNHEY and CDR2 SVGAGI. V was clipped by 5 bases and J by 7 bases, with 8 bases between them. The DNA of the CDR3 is TGTGCCAGCAGTACACCACCTGAAAAACTGTTTTTT. This gives the protein CASSTPPEKLFF.